A selection of T cell receptor beta chains follows, all from one sample in a study of T cell changes during pregnancy in multiple sclerosis. The assay was immunoSEQ multiplex PCR, and TCRdb's table has in-frame clones only and misses some. The sample has roughly 97,000 clones, around nine tenths seen once. The material was peripheral blood, obtained in the second trimester of pregnancy. The receptors were sampled from a female donor in good health, enrolled as a control in a pregnancy study. The CDR3 runs from the conserved cysteine through the conserved F or W. D genes are given only for firm matches. Size is omitted from some rows. Given values are once, few, many or a class for expanded clones.

medium-sized,TRBD1,TRBJ1-1,TRBV2,CASSGKGASGTEAFF,TGTGCCAGCAGTGGTAAGGGGGCATCAGGAACTGAAGCTTTCTTT
.,.,TRBJ2-3,TRBV5-4,CASSLGGGTDTQYF,TGTGCCAGCAGCTTGGGGGGGGGCACAGATACGCAGTATTTT
.,.,TRBJ1-5,TRBV23-1,CASSLKPQHF,TGCGCCAGCAGTCTTAAGCCCCAGCATTTT
.,TRBD2,TRBJ2-3,TRBV7-2,CASSLVGSGGPVF,TGTGCCAGCAGCTTAGTGGGTAGCGGGGGACCCGTATTT
.,.,TRBJ1-5,TRBV14,CASSQVQNQPQHF,TGTGCCAGCAGCCAGGTACAGAATCAGCCCCAGCATTTT
.,TRBD1,TRBJ2-7,TRBV7-2,CASSLNQGDYEQYF,TGTGCCAGCAGCTTAAATCAGGGGGACTACGAGCAGTACTTC
.,.,TRBJ2-6,TRBV7-2,CASSSFVRAGANVLTF,TGTGCCAGCAGCTCGTTCGTTCGGGCTGGGGCCAACGTCCTGACTTTC
.,.,TRBJ2-2,TRBV19,CASSLRKNTGELFF,TGTGCCAGTAGTCTGCGGAAGAACACCGGGGAGCTGTTTTTT
.,TRBD1,TRBJ2-7,TRBV10-3,CAISDPGQGAYEQYF,TGTGCCATCAGTGACCCGGGGCAGGGGGCCTACGAGCAGTACTTC
.,TRBD2,TRBJ2-5,TRBV7-2,CASSRGGRRETQYF,TGTGCCAGCAGCCGGGGGGGACGACGAGAGACCCAGTACTTC
.,.,TRBJ2-2,TRBV6-5,CASSPTLTGGELFF,TGTGCCAGCAGCCCAACCCTGACGGGTGGGGAGCTGTTTTTT
.,TRBD2,TRBJ2-7,TRBV2,CASIIITGGRQYF,TGTGCCAGCATCATTATCACGGGGGGAAGGCAGTACTTC
.,.,TRBJ2-3,TRBV27,CASSSRPFTDTQYF,TGTGCCAGCAGCTCTCGTCCGTTCACAGATACGCAGTATTTT
once,.,TRBJ1-3,TRBV4-3,CASSQDAGPGNTIYF,TGCGCCAGCAGCCAAGATGCGGGGCCTGGAAATACCATATATTTT
.,TRBD2,TRBJ2-3,TRBV7-7,CASSLGRGGRPDTQYF,TGTGCCAGCAGCTTAGGGCGGGGGGGCCGTCCAGATACGCAGTATTTT
.,TRBD1,TRBJ2-5,TRBV19,CASSNDREETQYF,TGTGCCAGTAGTAATGACAGGGAAGAGACCCAGTACTTC
.,.,TRBJ2-7,TRBV28,CASSLGTAGNYEQYF,TGTGCCAGCAGTTTAGGGACAGCGGGTAACTACGAGCAGTACTTC
.,.,TRBJ1-1,TRBV27,CASMGWGAGTEAFF,TGTGCCAGCATGGGGTGGGGTGCGGGGACTGAAGCTTTCTTT
once,.,TRBJ2-2,TRBV21-1,CASSKAGGAGTGELFF,TGTGCCAGCAGCAAAGCTGGAGGGGCGGGCACCGGGGAGCTGTTTTTT
.,TRBD1,TRBJ1-4,TRBV18,CASSLRQGEKLFF,TGTGCCAGCTCACTTAGACAGGGTGAAAAACTGTTTTTT
.,.,TRBJ1-1,TRBV6-5,CASSYQAANTEAFF,TGTGCCAGCAGTTACCAGGCCGCGAACACTGAAGCTTTCTTT
once,.,TRBJ1-1,TRBV5-5,CASSLDSWTEAFF,TGTGCCAGCAGCTTGGACAGCTGGACTGAAGCTTTCTTT
.,.,TRBJ1-1,TRBV10-3,CAISESTGGEAFF,TGTGCCATCAGTGAGTCGACGGGGGGTGAAGCTTTCTTT
.,TRBD1,TRBJ1-1,TRBV9,CASSGRQGELDTEAFF,TGTGCCAGCAGCGGCCGACAGGGTGAACTGGACACTGAAGCTTTCTTT
.,TRBD1,TRBJ2-7,TRBV7-2,CASSLAGQGRIYEQYF,TGTGCCAGCAGCCTAGCCGGACAGGGGAGAATTTACGAGCAGTACTTC
.,TRBD2,TRBJ2-1,TRBV9,CASSVAGRDNEQFF,TGTGCCAGCAGCGTAGCAGGGAGGGACAATGAGCAGTTCTTC
.,.,TRBJ2-5,TRBV18,CASSSGDSPETQYF,TGTGCCAGCTCATCGGGGGACTCCCCAGAGACCCAGTACTTC
.,.,TRBJ1-2,TRBV7-2,CASSLAPYQGASGYTF,TGTGCCAGCAGCTTAGCGCCGTATCAAGGGGCTAGTGGCTACACCTTC
.,TRBD2,TRBJ2-1,TRBV6-1,CASSELAGRVEQFF,TGTGCCAGCAGTGAACTAGCGGGGAGGGTTGAGCAGTTCTTC
once,TRBD2,TRBJ2-7,TRBV7-8,CASSPGLAGAYEQYF,TGTGCCAGCAGCCCTGGACTAGCGGGAGCTTACGAGCAGTACTTC